This T cell receptor beta chain was recovered during a study of regulatory T cells in long-lasting Graves disease. Notes on the study in general: Researchers reported studying only peripheral blood, not thyroid tissue.

The CDR3 extends over 14 amino acids. The V and J ends lost 5 bases and 3 bases, in that order; junction bases with no gene match: 6. Germline V gene data show CDR1 as LNHDA and CDR2 as SQIVND (reference sequence). Documented time point: newly diagnosed GD, antithyroid drugs for less than 3 months. RNA isolated from PBMCs was used to make the TCR library. Assembly of TCR beta libraries relied on iRepertoire HTBI primers together with Arm-PCR of CDR3 regions. From the multiplex PCR reads, TCRdb called clonotypes with MiXCR, one entry per CDR3 protein. This sample has approximately 440,000 distinct CDR3 sequences, with around 16% found just once. This clonotype was observed a handful of times. Its antigen is unidentified. A further study also used this sample, focusing on T cells in Graves' hyperthyroidism and ophthalmopathy. Per that study: Absent ophthalmopathy progression within 18 months defined stable Graves' hyperthyroidism. During a first-round RT-PCR of the TCR CDR3, the HTBI primer set was used. In the blood, most expanded thyroid clonotypes above 0.001 appeared as well.

This chain links TRBV19 with TRBJ2-7; 8 bases fit TRBD1. The specimen comprised peripheral blood mononuclear cells (PBMCs), sampled at new diagnosis, from a patient treated with antithyroid drugs. The sequence was collected from a man aged 35 to 55 with Graves disease. CDR3 DNA sequence: TGTGCCAGTAGTCTAACAGGGGGGAACTACGAGCAGTACTTC. It yields the protein CASSLTGGNYEQYF.